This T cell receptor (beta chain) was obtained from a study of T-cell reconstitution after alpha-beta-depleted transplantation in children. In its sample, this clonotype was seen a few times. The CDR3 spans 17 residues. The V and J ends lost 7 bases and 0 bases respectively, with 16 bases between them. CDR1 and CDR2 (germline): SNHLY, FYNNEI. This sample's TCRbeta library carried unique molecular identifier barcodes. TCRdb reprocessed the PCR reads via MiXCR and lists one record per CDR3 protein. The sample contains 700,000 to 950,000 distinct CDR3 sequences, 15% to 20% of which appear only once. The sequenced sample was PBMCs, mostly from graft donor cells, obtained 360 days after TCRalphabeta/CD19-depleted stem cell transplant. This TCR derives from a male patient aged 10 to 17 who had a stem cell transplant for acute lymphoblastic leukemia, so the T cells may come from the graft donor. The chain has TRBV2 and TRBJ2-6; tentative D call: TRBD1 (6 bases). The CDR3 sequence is CASITGTRDSGANVLTF. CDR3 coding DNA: TGTGCCAGCATCACAGGGACGAGGGACTCTGGGGCCAACGTCCTGACTTTC.